The 3 T cell receptor beta chains below come from one sample, sequenced in a study of T cell responses to AZD1222 COVID-19 vaccine. Using immunoSEQ multiplex PCR, the repertoire was profiled, and TCRdb retains in-frame clones only, with some absent. The table lists roughly 100,000 clones, roughly 87% of them singletons. The specimen comprised peripheral blood, sampled 28 days after the second AZD1222 dose. Source of these receptors: an adult who received the AZD1222 COVID-19 vaccine.

DNA of the CDR3: TGTGCCTGGACCTTACACCGTGAAGCTTTCTTT. Its protein is CAWTLHREAFF. The rearrangement uses TRBV30 and TRBJ1-1, with D hard to call. In germline, CDR1 is GTSNPN, CDR2 SVGIG (reference sequence). This CDR3 is 11 amino acids long. V lost 4 bases and J 7 bases, leaving 10 bases between the germline ends.

The chain is built from TRBV11-2 and TRBJ2-3, with TRBD2 identical over 10 bases. With V trimmed by 3 bases and J by 1 base, 4 bases remained unmatched. CDR1 is SGHAT, CDR2 FQNNGV, per germline. This CDR3 contains 16 residues. This chain's CDR3 is CASSFLAGAGTDTQYF. CDR3 DNA: TGTGCCAGCAGCTTTCTAGCGGGAGCGGGCACAGATACGCAGTATTTT.

The J gene is TRBJ2-7, the V gene TRBV7-2; 8 bases are shared with TRBD1. V was pared by 5 bases and J by 7 bases, with 13 bases of the junction left unmatched. CDR3 size: 15 residues. Germline CDR1 reads SGHTA; CDR2 reads FQGNSA. The CDR3 nucleotides read TGTGCCAGCAGCACCGGACAGGGACTGACTTGGGAGCAGTACTTC. It yields the protein CASSTGQGLTWEQYF.